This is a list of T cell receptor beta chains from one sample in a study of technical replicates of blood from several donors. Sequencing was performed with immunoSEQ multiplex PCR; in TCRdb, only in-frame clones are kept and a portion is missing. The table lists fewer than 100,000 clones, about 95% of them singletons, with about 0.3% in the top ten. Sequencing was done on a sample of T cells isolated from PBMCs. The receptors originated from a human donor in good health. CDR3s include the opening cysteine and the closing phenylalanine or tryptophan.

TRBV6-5	CASIGQVTQAFF
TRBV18	CASSPGTGRLYEQYF
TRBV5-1	CASSKSGTSGHEQYF
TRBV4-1	CASSQPGGAQYF
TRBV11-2	CASSLAPRGRGRAFF
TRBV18	CASSPVAGEVEQYF
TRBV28	CASSSGRFSYNEQFF
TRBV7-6	CASSLFSRVGGYTF
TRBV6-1	CASSNRGAESQHF
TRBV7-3	CASTQYGGGNTEAFF
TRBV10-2	CASSGTTGDTQYF
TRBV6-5	CASSYSREKLFF
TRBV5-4	CASSLFPGGLTDTQYF
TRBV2	CASFPETGPSSYEQYF
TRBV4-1	CASSQEAGQFF
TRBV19	CATHTENTEAFF
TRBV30	CAGSWYNEQFF
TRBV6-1	CASSAWTSGSTDTQYF
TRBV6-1	CASSEATAYEQYF
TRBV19	CASSNDRVAPYEQYF
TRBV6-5	CASSYGLDSYNEQFF
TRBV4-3	CASSRLTGEKQFF
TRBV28	CASSYPGGGTDTQYF
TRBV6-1	CASSDGQGARTEAFF
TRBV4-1	CASSPDWNNEQFF
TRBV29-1	CSVIKGAGRGGETQYF
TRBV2	CASMGVRGDSYTEAFF
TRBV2	CASSERAGRTGELFF
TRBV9	CASSVEVLGRSGQYGYTF
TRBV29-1	CSVDTGIGYTF
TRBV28	CASSPNRIGYTF
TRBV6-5	CASSKGQAYEQYF
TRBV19	CASSKGQYYEQYF
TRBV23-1	CASSQYRLLF
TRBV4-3	CASSQVLAGEGEQYF
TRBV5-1	CASSSQERGANVLTF
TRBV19	CASTRTRGQGDTQYF
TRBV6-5	CASSFRDRGNQLFF
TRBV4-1	CASSPRLEKETQYF
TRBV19	CASSIGRLYEQFF
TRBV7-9	CASSGTGLQPQHF
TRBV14	CASSQDQRELAGELFF
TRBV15	CATSPTSGGNNEQFF